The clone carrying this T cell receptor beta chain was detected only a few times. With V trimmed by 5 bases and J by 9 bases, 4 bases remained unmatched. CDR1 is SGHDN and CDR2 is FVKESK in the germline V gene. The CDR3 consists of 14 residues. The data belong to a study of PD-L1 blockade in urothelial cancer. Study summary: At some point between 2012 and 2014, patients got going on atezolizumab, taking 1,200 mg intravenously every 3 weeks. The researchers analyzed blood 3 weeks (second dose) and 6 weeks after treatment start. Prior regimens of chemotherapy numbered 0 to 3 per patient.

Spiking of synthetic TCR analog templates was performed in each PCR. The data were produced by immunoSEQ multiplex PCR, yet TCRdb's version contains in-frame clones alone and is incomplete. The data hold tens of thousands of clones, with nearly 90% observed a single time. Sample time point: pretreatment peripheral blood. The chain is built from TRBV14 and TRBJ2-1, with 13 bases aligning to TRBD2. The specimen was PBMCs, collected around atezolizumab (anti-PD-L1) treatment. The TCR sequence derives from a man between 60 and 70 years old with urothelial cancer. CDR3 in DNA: TGTGCCAGCAGCAGACTAGCGGGGGGACGTGAGCAGTTCTTC. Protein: CASSRLAGGREQFF. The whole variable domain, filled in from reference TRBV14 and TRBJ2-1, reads EAGVTQFPSHSVIEKGQTVTLRCDPISGHDNLYWYRRVMGKEIKFLLHFVKESKQDESGMPNNRFLAERTGGTYSTLKVQPAELEDSGVYFCASSRLAGGREQFFGPGTRLTVL.